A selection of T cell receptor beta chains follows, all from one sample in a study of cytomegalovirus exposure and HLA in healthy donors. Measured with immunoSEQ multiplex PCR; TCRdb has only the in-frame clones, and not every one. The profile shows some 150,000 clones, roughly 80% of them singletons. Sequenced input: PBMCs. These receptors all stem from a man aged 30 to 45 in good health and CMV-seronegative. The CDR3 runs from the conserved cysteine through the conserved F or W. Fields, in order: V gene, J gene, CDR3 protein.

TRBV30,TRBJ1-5,CAYSPQGDQPQHF
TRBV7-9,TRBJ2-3,CASSPTSGTDTQYF
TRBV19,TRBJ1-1,CASTLGVTEAFF
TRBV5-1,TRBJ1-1,CASSPYDSNTEAFF
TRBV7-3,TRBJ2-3,CASKRDAGADTQYF
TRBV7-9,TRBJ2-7,CASGQVREQYF
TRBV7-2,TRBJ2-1,CASSPLPSINEQFF
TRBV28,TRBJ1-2,CASGPMSYGYTF
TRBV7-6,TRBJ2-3,CASSLGAQDTQYF
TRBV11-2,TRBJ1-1,CASSLVRTEAFF
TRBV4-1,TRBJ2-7,CASSQLGNPAGSEQYF